Below, one T cell receptor beta chain is given with its context. The data derive from a study of blood T cell repertoires in COVID-19. About the research overall: There were acute and convalescent COVID-19 samples, and they came from the United States, Italy and Spain. T cells, B-cell-depleted T cells, or PBMCs supplied cDNA or gDNA.

Produced via immunoSEQ multiplex PCR; TCRdb's table is partial and in-frame only. The sample carries around 250,000 clones, around nine tenths recorded once. V was pared by 1 base and J by 5 bases, with 9 bases between. CDR3 size: 14 residues. Germline assignment: CDR1 MDHEN and CDR2 SYDVKM. This receptor was obtained from a woman between 55 and 75 years old who had recovered from COVID-19. This chain links TRBV28 with TRBJ1-5, with D tentatively TRBD1 (5 bases). Sequencing used peripheral blood. The chain's CDR3 is CASSLSGSYQPQHF. The CDR3 DNA is TGTGCCAGCAGTTTATCAGGGTCCTATCAGCCCCAGCATTTT.